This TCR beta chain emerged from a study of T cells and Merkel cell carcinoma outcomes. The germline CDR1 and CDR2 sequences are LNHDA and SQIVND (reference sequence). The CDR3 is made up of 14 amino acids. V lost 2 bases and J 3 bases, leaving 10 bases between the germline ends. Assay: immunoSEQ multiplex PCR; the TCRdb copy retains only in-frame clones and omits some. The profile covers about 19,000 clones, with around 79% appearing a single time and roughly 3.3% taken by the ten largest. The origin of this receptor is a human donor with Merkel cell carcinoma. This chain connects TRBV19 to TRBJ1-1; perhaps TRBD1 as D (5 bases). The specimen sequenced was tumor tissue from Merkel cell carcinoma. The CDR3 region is CASSISGGDTEAFF. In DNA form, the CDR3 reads TGTGCCAGTAGTATAAGCGGGGGGGACACTGAAGCTTTCTTT. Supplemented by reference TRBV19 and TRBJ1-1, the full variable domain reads DGGITQSPKYLFRKEGQNVTLSCEQNLNHDAMYWYRQDPGQGLRLIYYSQIVNDFQKGDIAEGYSVSREKKESFPLTVTSAQKNPTAFYLCASSISGGDTEAFFGQGTRLTVV.